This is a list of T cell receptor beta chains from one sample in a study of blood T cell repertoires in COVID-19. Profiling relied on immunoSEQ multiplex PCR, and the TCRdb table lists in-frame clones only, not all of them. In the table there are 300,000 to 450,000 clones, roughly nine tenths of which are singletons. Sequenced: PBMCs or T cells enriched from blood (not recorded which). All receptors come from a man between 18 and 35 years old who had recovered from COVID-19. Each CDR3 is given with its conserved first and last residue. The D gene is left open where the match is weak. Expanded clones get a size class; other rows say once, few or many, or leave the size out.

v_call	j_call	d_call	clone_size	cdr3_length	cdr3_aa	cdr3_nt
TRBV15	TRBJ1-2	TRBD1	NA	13	CATKPAGGGGYTF	TGTGCCACCAAACCAGCAGGGGGAGGCGGCTACACCTTC
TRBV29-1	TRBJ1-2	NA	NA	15	CSVEDYGLPGYGYTF	TGCAGCGTTGAAGATTATGGACTCCCTGGCTATGGCTACACCTTC
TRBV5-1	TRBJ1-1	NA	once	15	CASSPENNPGTEAFF	TGCGCCAGCAGCCCAGAGAATAACCCGGGGACTGAAGCTTTCTTT
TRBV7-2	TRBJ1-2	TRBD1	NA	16	CASSLGPQGDVYGYTF	TGTGCCAGCAGCTTAGGACCACAGGGGGATGTCTATGGCTACACCTTC
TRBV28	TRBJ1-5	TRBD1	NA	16	CASSHGPGQGGQPQHF	TGTGCCAGCAGTCACGGACCGGGACAGGGTGGTCAGCCCCAGCATTTT
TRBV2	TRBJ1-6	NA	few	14	CASTQGPYNSPLHF	TGTGCCAGCACGCAGGGCCCCTATAATTCACCCCTCCACTTT
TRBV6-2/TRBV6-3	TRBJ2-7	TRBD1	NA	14	CASSSIGTGFEQYF	TGTGCCAGCAGCTCAATCGGGACAGGGTTCGAGCAGTACTTC
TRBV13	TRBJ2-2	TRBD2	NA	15	CASSMGLANTGELFF	TGTGCCAGCAGCATGGGACTAGCCAACACCGGGGAGCTGTTTTTT
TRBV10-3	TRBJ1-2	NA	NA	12	CAISSGDYGYTF	TGTGCCATCAGTTCAGGGGACTATGGCTACACCTTC
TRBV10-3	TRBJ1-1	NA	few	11	CAIRDLTEAFF	TGTGCCATCAGGGACTTGACTGAAGCTTTCTTT
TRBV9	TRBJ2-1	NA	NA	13	CASSATLAGEQFF	TGTGCCAGCAGCGCCACCTTAGCAGGGGAGCAGTTCTTC
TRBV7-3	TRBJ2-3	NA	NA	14	CASSSQGRTDTQYF	TGTGCCAGCAGCTCACAGGGACGCACAGATACGCAGTATTTT
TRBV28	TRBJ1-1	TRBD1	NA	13	CASSLIDRVEAFF	TGTGCCAGCAGTCTTATTGACAGGGTAGAAGCTTTCTTT
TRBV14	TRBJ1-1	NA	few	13	CASTPGPGTEAFF	TGTGCCAGCACCCCGGGCCCAGGGACTGAAGCTTTCTTT
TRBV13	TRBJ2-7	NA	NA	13	CASSRNRGGEQYF	TGTGCCAGCAGCCGCAATCGAGGGGGCGAGCAGTACTTC
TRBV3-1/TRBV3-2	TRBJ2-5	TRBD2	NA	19	CASSQDRALAGGPQETQYF	TGTGCCAGCAGCCAAGATCGGGCCCTAGCGGGGGGGCCACAAGAGACCCAGTACTTC
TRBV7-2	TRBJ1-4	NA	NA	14	CASSLQATNEKLFF	TGTGCCAGCAGCTTACAGGCAACTAATGAAAAACTGTTTTTT
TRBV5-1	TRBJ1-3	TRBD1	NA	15	CASSFSTGYGNTIYF	TGCGCCAGCAGCTTTTCGACAGGGTATGGAAACACCATATATTTT
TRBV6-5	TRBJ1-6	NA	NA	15	CASSYSKVQSRPLHF	TGTGCCAGCAGTTACTCGAAAGTTCAGTCCCGACCCCTCCACTTT
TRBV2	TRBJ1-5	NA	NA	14	CASSDLQGGQPQHF	TGTGCCAGCAGTGATTTACAGGGCGGTCAGCCCCAGCATTTT
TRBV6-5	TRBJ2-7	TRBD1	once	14	CASSYSGQVYEQYF	TGTGCCAGCAGTTACTCGGGACAGGTCTACGAGCAGTACTTC
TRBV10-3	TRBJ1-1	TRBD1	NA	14	CAIRTGGVNTEAFF	TGTGCCATACGGACAGGGGGCGTGAACACTGAAGCTTTCTTT
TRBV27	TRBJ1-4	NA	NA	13	CASGRQSSEKLFF	TGTGCCAGCGGTCGACAGTCGTCTGAAAAACTGTTTTTT
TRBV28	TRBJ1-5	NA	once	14	CASSRTGFNQPQHF	TGTGCCAGCAGTAGAACAGGATTCAATCAGCCCCAGCATTTT
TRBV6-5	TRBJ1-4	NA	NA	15	CASSYGGARGEKLFF	TGTGCCAGCAGTTACGGTGGGGCGCGGGGGGAAAAACTGTTTTTT
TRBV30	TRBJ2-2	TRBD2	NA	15	CAWSGFTSGRGGLFF	TGTGCCTGGAGTGGGTTCACTAGCGGGAGGGGAGGGCTGTTTTTT
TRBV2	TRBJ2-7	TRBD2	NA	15	CASSASSGSSYEQYF	TGTGCCAGCAGTGCCTCTAGCGGTAGCTCCTACGAGCAGTACTTC
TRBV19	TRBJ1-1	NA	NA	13	CASSQDRNTEAFF	TGTGCCAGTAGTCAGGACAGGAACACTGAAGCTTTCTTT
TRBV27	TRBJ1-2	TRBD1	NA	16	CASSSFKTGVVYGYTF	TGTGCCAGCAGTTCCTTCAAAACAGGGGTCGTCTATGGCTACACCTTC